This T cell receptor beta chain comes out of a study of T cells in women clearing cervical HPV infection. The overall study: Only a few women had HLA typing results available.

This CDR3 has 14 residues. Germline values: CDR1 SGHTA, CDR2 FQGTGA. V gave up 5 bases and J gave up 2 bases; unmatched junction bases: 5. Method: immunoSEQ multiplex PCR; TCRdb's copy keeps in-frame clones and lacks some. The table for this sample gives under 35,000 clones. Points on this clone: The read ends 3 residues before the CDR3 terminus; that terminus is restored from the germline J gene.

The clonotype comes from a woman aged 18-70 years with a cervical HPV16 infection that either progressed to CIN3+ or cleared (not recorded which). Sequenced sample: blood buffy coat. The gene calls are TRBV7-3 and TRBJ1-2, with TRBD1 matching 7 bases. The sequenced CDR3 bases are TGTGCCAGCAGCCGCGGACAGGACAACTATGGC. Its protein is CASSRGQDNYG. The whole CDR3 reads CASSRGQDNYGYTF.